The 13 T cell receptor beta chains in this list originate from one sample, sequenced in a study of Ad26.COV2.S vaccination and SARS-CoV-2 variants. Assay: immunoSEQ multiplex PCR; the TCRdb copy retains only in-frame clones and omits some. The sample contains 180,000 or so clones, 87% of which appear only once. The source material was peripheral blood, sampled after recovery from COVID-19. The receptors derive from a human donor who had recovered from COVID-19.

The chain uses TRBV10-3 and TRBJ2-1; D is unclear. CDR1 and CDR2 from the germline V gene are ENHRY and SYGVKD. The CDR3 loop spans 12 amino acids. V dropped 4 bases and J dropped 9 bases, with 10 bases sitting between them. This CDR3 is CAISGSYPEQFF. Written as DNA, the CDR3 is TGTGCCATCAGTGGCTCCTACCCTGAGCAGTTCTTC.

The CDR3 region has the DNA TGTGCCAGCAGCTTGACTGGGGGGCCCGGGGAGCTGTTTTTT. Translating it yields CASSLTGGPGELFF. The chain couples TRBV7-3 to TRBJ2-2; D may be TRBD1 or TRBD2 (6 bases each). The germline CDR1 and CDR2 sequences are SGHTA and FQGTGA. This CDR3 is 14 amino acids long. The germline V and J ends were trimmed by 3 bases and 6 bases, with 11 bases remaining between them.

The CDR3 loop is CASSLEGRGPYEQYF. For the CDR3, the DNA is TGCGCCAGCAGCTTGGAGGGGAGAGGACCCTACGAGCAGTACTTC. J is TRBJ2-7 and V is TRBV5-1; D may correspond to TRBD1 or TRBD2 (5 bases each). Per the germline V gene, CDR1 is SGHRS and CDR2 is YFSETQ. The CDR3 contains 15 residues. V was cut by 0 bases and J by 2 bases, with 12 bases left in between.

The chain couples TRBV5-1 to TRBJ2-7; tentative D call: TRBD1 (6 bases). CDR1 and CDR2 from the germline V gene are SGHRS and YFSETQ. This CDR3 region has 16 residues. The germline V and J ends were trimmed by 4 bases and 2 bases, with 19 bases remaining between them. The CDR3: CASSLRWTEYPYEQYF. The CDR3 region has the DNA TGCGCCAGCAGCCTCCGTTGGACAGAATACCCCTACGAGCAGTACTTC.

This chain uses TRBV6-5 with TRBJ1-5, with no clear D. The CDR3 runs to 14 residues. In germline, CDR1 is MNHEY, CDR2 SVGAGI. V was trimmed by 7 bases and J by 7 bases, leaving 17 bases between them. Here the CDR3 reads CASKAAGAGQPQHF. CDR3 coding DNA: TGTGCCAGCAAAGCTGCAGGCGCAGGCCAGCCCCAGCATTTT.

The chain employs TRBV6-5 and TRBJ2-7; D not certain. The CDR3 runs 13 residues. CDR1 is MNHEY and CDR2 is SVGAGI in the germline V gene. The ends were cut back, 2 bases at V and 0 bases at J, with 5 bases in the middle. The CDR3 nucleotides read TGTGCCAGCAGTTACCCGGACTCCTACGAGCAGTACTTC. It yields the protein CASSYPDSYEQYF.

The V call is TRBV29-1, the J call TRBJ2-7, with D perhaps TRBD2 (6 bases). Germline V gene sequence: CDR1 SQVTM, CDR2 ANQGSEA. This CDR3 region has 11 residues. Trimming shortened V by 4 bases and J by 5 bases, and 9 bases separated the two germline ends. The CDR3, as DNA: TGCAGCGTTGGCGGGGACCACGAGCAGTACTTC. As protein: CSVGGDHEQYF.

The chain has TRBV9 and TRBJ1-2; D uncertain. V gave up 4 bases and J gave up 3 bases, with 19 bases separating them. Per the germline V gene, CDR1 is SGDLS and CDR2 is YYNGEE. CDR3 length: 16 amino acids. The chain's CDR3 is CASSPDSERDYYGYTF. The CDR3 DNA reads as TGTGCCAGCAGCCCAGATTCGGAAAGGGATTACTATGGCTACACCTTC.

The gene calls are TRBV19 and TRBJ2-2; D perhaps matches TRBD2 (7 bases). Trimming took off 7 bases at V and 4 bases at J, with 19 bases between the two ends. This CDR3 has 16 amino acids. From germline, CDR1 is LNHDA and CDR2 SQIVND (reference sequence). This chain's CDR3 is CASNSLGGRSTGELFF. The CDR3 DNA reads TGTGCCAGTAACTCTCTCGGGGGGCGAAGCACCGGGGAGCTGTTTTTT.

The chain uses TRBV6-5 and TRBJ2-1; TRBD2 aligns across 7 bases. Germline V lookup: CDR1 MNHEY, CDR2 SVGAGI. V shed 4 bases, J shed 4 bases, and the junction held 4 bases outside the gene matches. The CDR3 is made up of 14 amino acids. The CDR3 here is CASSWGGEYNEQFF. CDR3 nucleotides: TGTGCCAGCAGTTGGGGGGGGGAATACAATGAGCAGTTCTTC.

This clone was observed a handful of times. The chain joins TRBV2 to TRBJ1-1; no reliable D call. V was cut by 1 base and J by 6 bases, with 6 bases left in between. The CDR3 is 12 residues long. Germline values: CDR1 SNHLY, CDR2 FYNNEI. Here the CDR3 reads CASSEDGPEAFF. DNA of the CDR3: TGTGCCAGCAGTGAAGACGGCCCTGAAGCTTTCTTT.

This rearrangement joins TRBV28 to TRBJ2-1; 10 nucleotides agree with TRBD2. The CDR3 is 18 residues long. Unmatched junction bases numbered 14, after V lost 3 bases and J lost 6 bases. Germline CDR1 and CDR2: MDHEN and SYDVKM. Here the CDR3 DNA reads TGTGCCAGCAGTTTGGTTAAAGTCGGGAGCGGGGGGGCCAATGAGCAGTTCTTC. It yields the protein CASSLVKVGSGGANEQFF.

The table lists this clone with a count of one. The chain has TRBV6-5 and TRBJ2-1; D might be TRBD2 (6 bases). Trimming took 8 bases from V and 0 from J, leaving 11 bases between them. Germline values: CDR1 MNHEY, CDR2 SVGAGI. The length of the CDR3 is 14 residues. In DNA, the CDR3 is TGTGCCAGCGCTAGCGCTAGCTCCTACAATGAGCAGTTCTTC. Protein product: CASASASSYNEQFF.